The TCR beta chain described here comes from a study of T-cell reconstitution after alpha-beta-depleted transplantation in children. V lost 6 bases to trimming and J lost 4 bases, with 13 bases between them. The CDR3 totals 14 residues. This clonotype has ten or more counts. Its antigen is unidentified. TCRbeta library preparation incorporated unique molecular identifiers. Using its own MiXCR run on the PCR reads, TCRdb lists one record per CDR3 protein. Of 700,000 to 950,000 distinct CDR3 sequences listed, approximately 15% are singletons. Whole-study results and caveats: Several hundred expanded graft clones reportedly gave rise to the alpha-beta T cells present about two months after transplant. Some patients' high day-60 TCRbeta diversity was traced to surviving recipient T cells and thymic progenitors.

The chain uses TRBV12-3 or TRBV12-4 and TRBJ1-3; possibly TRBD1 for D (6 bases). This TCR derives from a male patient younger than 18 who had a stem cell transplant for acute lymphoblastic leukemia, so the T cells may come from the graft donor. The material was PBMCs, mostly from graft donor cells, obtained 360 days after TCRalphabeta/CD19-depleted stem cell transplant. The CDR3 region has the DNA TGTGCCAGCAGCTTCCGGACAGACGGAAACACCATATATTTT. Translation: CASSFRTDGNTIYF.